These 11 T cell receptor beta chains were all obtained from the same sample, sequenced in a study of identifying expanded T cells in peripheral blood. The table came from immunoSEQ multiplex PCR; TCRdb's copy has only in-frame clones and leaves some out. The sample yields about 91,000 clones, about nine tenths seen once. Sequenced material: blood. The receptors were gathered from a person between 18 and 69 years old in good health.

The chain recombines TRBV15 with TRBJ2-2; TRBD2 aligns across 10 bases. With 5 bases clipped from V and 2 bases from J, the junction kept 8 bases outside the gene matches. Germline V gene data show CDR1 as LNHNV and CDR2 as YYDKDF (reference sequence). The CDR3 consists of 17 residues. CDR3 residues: CATSGFGTSVNTGELFF. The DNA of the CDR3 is TGTGCCACCAGCGGCTTCGGGACTAGCGTTAACACCGGGGAGCTGTTTTTT. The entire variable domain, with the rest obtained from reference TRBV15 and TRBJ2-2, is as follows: DAMVIQNPRYQVTQFGKPVTLSCSQTLNHNVMYWYQQKSSQAPKLLFHYYDKDFNNEADTPDNFQSRRPNTSFCFLDIRSPGLGDTAMYLCATSGFGTSVNTGELFFGEGSRLTVL.

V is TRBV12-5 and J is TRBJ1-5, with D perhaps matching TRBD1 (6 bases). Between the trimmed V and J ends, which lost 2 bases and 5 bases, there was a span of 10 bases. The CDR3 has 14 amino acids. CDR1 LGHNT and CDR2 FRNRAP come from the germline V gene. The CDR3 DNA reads TGTGCTAGTGGTTTGTCCAGGGGAGATCAGCCCCAGCATTTT. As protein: CASGLSRGDQPQHF.

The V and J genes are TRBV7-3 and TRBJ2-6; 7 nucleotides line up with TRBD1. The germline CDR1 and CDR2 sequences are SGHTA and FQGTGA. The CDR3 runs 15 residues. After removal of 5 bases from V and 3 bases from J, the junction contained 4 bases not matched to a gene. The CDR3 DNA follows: TGTGCCAGCAGCAACACAGGGGTTGGGGCCAACGTCCTGACTTTC. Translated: CASSNTGVGANVLTF. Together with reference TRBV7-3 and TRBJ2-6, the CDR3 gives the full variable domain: GAGVSQTPSNKVTEKGKYVELRCDPISGHTALYWYRQSLGQGPEFLIYFQGTGAADDSGLPNDRFFAVRPEGSVSTLKIQRTERGDSAVYLCASSNTGVGANVLTFGAGSRLTVL.

The DNA for the CDR3 is TGTGCCAGCAGTTACAGGCCTAGCTCTGGAAACACCATATATTTT. Protein: CASSYRPSSGNTIYF. This chain links TRBV28 with TRBJ1-3, with a possible D match to TRBD1 (5 bases). V was cut by 4 bases and J by 0 bases, with 10 bases left in between. The germline CDR1 and CDR2 sequences are MDHEN and SYDVKM. There are 15 residues in the CDR3.

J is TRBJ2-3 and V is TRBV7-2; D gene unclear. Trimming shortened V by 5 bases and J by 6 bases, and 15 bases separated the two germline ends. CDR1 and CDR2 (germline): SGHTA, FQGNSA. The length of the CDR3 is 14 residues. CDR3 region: CASSPYVGWDTQYF. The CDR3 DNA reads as TGTGCCAGCAGCCCTTACGTTGGCTGGGATACGCAGTATTTT.

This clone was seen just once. The CDR3 nucleotides are TGTGCCAGCAGCTCCCCAACTAGCGGGGGGGCAGATGAGCAGTTCTTC. It codes for CASSSPTSGGADEQFF. The chain joins TRBV7-6 to TRBJ2-1; 13 bases agree with TRBD2. From germline, CDR1 is SGHVS and CDR2 FNYEAQ. CDR3 length: 16 residues. The J segment lost 8 bases and the V segment lost 4 bases, leaving 8 bases of the junction unmatched.

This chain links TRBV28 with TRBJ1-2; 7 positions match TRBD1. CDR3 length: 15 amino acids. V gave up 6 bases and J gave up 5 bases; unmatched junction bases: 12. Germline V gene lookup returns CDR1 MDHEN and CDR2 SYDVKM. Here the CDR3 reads CASRQDRRRHYGYTF. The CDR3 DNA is TGTGCCAGCAGGCAGGACAGGCGAAGACATTATGGCTACACCTTC.

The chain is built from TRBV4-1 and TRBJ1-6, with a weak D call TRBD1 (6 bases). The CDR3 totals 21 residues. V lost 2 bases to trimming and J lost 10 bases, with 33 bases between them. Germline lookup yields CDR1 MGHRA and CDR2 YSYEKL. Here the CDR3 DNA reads TGCGCCAGCAGCCAATCGGGTGTTGTAGCGACAGGCTCCCTCAACGGGTCACCCCTCCACTTT. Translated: CASSQSGVVATGSLNGSPLHF.

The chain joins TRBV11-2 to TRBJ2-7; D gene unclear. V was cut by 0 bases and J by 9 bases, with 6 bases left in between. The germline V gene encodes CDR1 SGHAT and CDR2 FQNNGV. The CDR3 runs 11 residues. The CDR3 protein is CASSLEVGQYF. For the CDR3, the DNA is TGTGCCAGCAGCTTAGAAGTCGGGCAGTACTTC.

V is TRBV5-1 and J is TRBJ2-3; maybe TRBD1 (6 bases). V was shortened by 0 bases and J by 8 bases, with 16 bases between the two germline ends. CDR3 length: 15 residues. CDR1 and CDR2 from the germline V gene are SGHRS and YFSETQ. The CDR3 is CASSLEAQGGSTQYF. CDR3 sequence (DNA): TGCGCCAGCAGCTTGGAGGCACAGGGTGGGAGTACGCAGTATTTT.

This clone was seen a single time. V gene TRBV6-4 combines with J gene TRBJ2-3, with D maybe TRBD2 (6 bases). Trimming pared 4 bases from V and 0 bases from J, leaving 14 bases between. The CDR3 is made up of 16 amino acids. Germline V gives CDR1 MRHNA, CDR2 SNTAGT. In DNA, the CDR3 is TGTGCCAGCAGTGTAGGAGGGACTGCGAGCACAGATACGCAGTATTTT. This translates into CASSVGGTASTDTQYF.